This T cell receptor (beta chain) is from a study of CD8 T cells in Susac syndrome. The authors sequenced TCR beta from blood CD8+ and CD4+ T cells. Healthy donors were controls matched for age and sex. TEMRA cells underwent FACS enrichment and CD8+ and CD4+ T cells underwent negative isolation. An amount of RNA that ranged from about 0.45 to 1 ug was reverse transcribed with random hexamers. The amplification used immunoSEQ multiplex PCR on TCR beta CDR3; it spanned 54 Vbeta and 13 Jbeta. TCRdb re-derived calls from the immunoSEQ multiplex PCR reads in MiXCR, one entry per CDR3 protein. The table has 95,000 to 150,000 distinct CDR3 sequences, about 93% seen once. Sequencing used CD4+ T cells from PBMCs. The origin of this receptor is a human donor in good health.

The CDR3 DNA sequence: TGTGCCTGCGACAGGGGACTAACCTACAATGAGCAGTTCTTC. This codes for CACDRGLTYNEQFF. This chain uses TRBV30 with TRBJ2-1; a possible D gene is TRBD1 (8 bases). CDR1 GTSNPN and CDR2 SVGIG come from the germline V gene (reference sequence). The CDR3 is made up of 14 amino acids. V dropped 6 bases and J dropped 2 bases, with 14 bases sitting between them.